The 30 T cell receptor beta chains below come from one sample, sequenced in a study of vaccination and CD4 T cells after COVID-19. Described treatment: approximately nine-day PBMC culture with coronavirus spike peptide pools or control peptides (ViraFEST assay). Those CD4+ T cells from the unexposed donor predate the COVID-19 pandemic (2011-2018). These receptors lack a known antigen. The Oncomine TCR Beta short-read assay was applied to DNA of cultured CD4+ T cells. Scientists extracted genomic DNA from CD4+ T cells grown in culture. TCRdb fed the PCR reads into MiXCR, producing one record per CDR3 protein. The sample holds 9,500 or so distinct CDR3 sequences, about 28% seen once. Sequencing was performed on CD4+ T cells from blood, cultured in vitro. The source of these receptors is a human donor in good health.

The sample holds a few counts of this clonotype. The chain employs TRBV20-1 and TRBJ1-1; D may be TRBD1 (6 bases). Looked up from germline, CDR1 is DFQATT and CDR2 is SNEGSKA (reference sequence). The CDR3 runs to 16 residues. V lost 5 bases, J lost 3 bases, and 22 bases lay in between. CDR3 bases: TGCAGTGCTCCGAATCCAGGGGCCGGGTGGGACACTGAAGCTTTCTTT. It is translated as CSAPNPGAGWDTEAFF.

The chain joins TRBV30 to TRBJ1-1; 7 bases line up with TRBD1. This CDR3 has 17 amino acids. CDR1 is GTSNPN and CDR2 is SVGIG in the germline V gene (reference sequence). V lost 0 bases to trimming and J lost 5 bases; unmatched junction nucleotides: 15. CDR3 bases: TGTGCCTGGAGTGTATTGGATCTAGGGGACAGTTGGACTGAAGCTTTCTTT. Protein: CAWSVLDLGDSWTEAFF.

V usage is TRBV29-1 and J usage is TRBJ2-3; 8 positions match TRBD1. The CDR3 spans 13 residues. V trimming: 5 bases; J trimming: 1 base; junction bases outside the gene matches: 2. Per germline, CDR1 SQVTM and CDR2 ANQGSEA. The CDR3 loop reads CSVSGQGTDTQYF. For the CDR3, the DNA is TGCAGCGTTTCGGGACAGGGCACAGATACGCAGTATTTT.

In this sample, this clonotype turned up a few times. The chain carries TRBV27 and TRBJ2-6; TRBD1 might be the D (7 bases). CDR3 size: 19 residues. V was cut by 7 bases and J by 0 bases, with 22 bases left in between. CDR1 is MNHEY and CDR2 is SMNVEV in the germline V gene (reference sequence). CDR3 bases: TGTGCCAGCACCCGGCGGGGAGGACAGGTGCTCTCTGGGGCCAACGTCCTGACTTTC. Its protein is CASTRRGGQVLSGANVLTF.

This clonotype was counted between two and nine times. The chain joins TRBV7-8 to TRBJ2-1; perhaps TRBD2 as D (6 bases). V lost 7 bases, J lost 9 bases, and 13 bases lay in between. The CDR3 runs 12 residues. CDR1 SGHVS and CDR2 FQNEAQ come from the germline V gene. Written as DNA, the CDR3 is TGTGCCAGCATCCTGGACGGGGGTGAGCAGTTCTTC. It is translated as CASILDGGEQFF.

The gene calls are TRBV10-2 and TRBJ1-1; D uncertain. Germline V gene lookup returns CDR1 WSHSY and CDR2 SAAADI. The CDR3 extends over 13 amino acids. V was shortened by 7 bases and J by 4 bases, with 13 bases between the two germline ends. The CDR3 DNA follows: TGCGCCAGCACGGAGACCCTCGGCACTGAAGCTTTCTTT. Protein: CASTETLGTEAFF.

The chain combines TRBV18 with TRBJ2-2, with unresolved D. The CDR3 is made up of 13 amino acids. V gave up 0 bases and J gave up 5 bases, with 4 bases separating them. Germline CDR1 is KGHSH and CDR2 is LQKENI. The CDR3 nucleotides read TGTGCCAGCTCACCACCGATGACCGGGGAGCTGTTTTTT. Amino acid sequence: CASSPPMTGELFF.

The gene calls are TRBV6-1 and TRBJ2-5, with D maybe TRBD2 (6 bases). The V end lost 6 bases, the J end lost 7 bases, and 21 bases lay between the germline ends. The CDR3 totals 15 residues. CDR1 is MNHNS and CDR2 is SASEGT in the germline V gene. The CDR3: CASSPYGGSYGTQYF. The DNA of the CDR3 is TGTGCCAGCAGCCCATATGGGGGGAGCTATGGGACCCAGTACTTC.

The chain employs TRBV29-1 and TRBJ2-5; 9 bases are a match to TRBD2. The CDR3 is 15 amino acids. CDR1 is SQVTM, CDR2 ANQGSEA, per germline. J gave up 5 bases and V 3 bases, and 10 bases lay outside the gene matches. CDR3 region: CSVDHVAGVGETQYF. In DNA form, the CDR3 reads TGCAGCGTTGATCACGTAGCGGGAGTCGGTGAGACCCAGTACTTC.

This clonotype showed up just a few times. The chain employs TRBV19 and TRBJ2-1; 11 nucleotides match TRBD2. The germline CDR1 and CDR2 sequences are LNHDA and SQIVND (reference sequence). Trimming took 8 bases from V and 2 from J; bases not matched to a gene: 8. The CDR3 length is 16 residues. The CDR3 loop reads CASVNSGRAPYNEQFF. The CDR3 DNA follows: TGTGCCAGTGTTAATAGCGGGAGGGCCCCCTACAATGAGCAGTTCTTC. The variable domain in full, with the rest retrieved from reference TRBV19 and TRBJ2-1, is DGGITQSPKYLFRKEGQNVTLSCEQNLNHDAMYWYRQDPGQGLRLIYYSQIVNDFQKGDIAEGYSVSREKKESFPLTVTSAQKNPTAFYLCASVNSGRAPYNEQFFGPGTRLTVL.

The rearrangement joins TRBV6-2 or TRBV6-3 to TRBJ1-1; D gene ambiguous. With 4 bases removed from V and 1 base from J, the gap between germline ends came to 16 bases. Germline lookup yields CDR1 MNHEY and CDR2 SVGEGT. The CDR3 spans 16 residues. CDR3 amino acids: CASSFRPLTKNTEAFF. The CDR3 nucleotides are TGTGCCAGCAGTTTCCGACCATTGACAAAGAACACTGAAGCTTTCTTT.

As for this clonotype: Its ends do not fully match the called genes, so a read error is possible. This chain connects TRBV6-2 or TRBV6-3 to TRBJ2-7; tentatively, D is TRBD1 (5 bases). The CDR3 loop spans 13 amino acids. Per germline, CDR1 MNHEY and CDR2 SVGEGT. The CDR3: CASSYIRGLERYF. CDR3 DNA sequence: TGTGCCAGCAGTTACATTAGGGGCCTCGAGCGGTACTTC.

The gene calls are TRBV27 and TRBJ2-7; 9 bases agree with TRBD1. The V segment lost 2 bases and the J segment 0 bases; nucleotides outside the gene matches: 14. This CDR3 comprises 19 residues. Germline V gene lookup returns CDR1 MNHEY and CDR2 SMNVEV (reference sequence). This CDR3 reads CASSLKATGGSSPSYEQYF. The CDR3 nucleotides read TGTGCCAGCAGTTTAAAAGCGACAGGGGGATCCTCACCCTCCTACGAGCAGTACTTC.

A few counts support this clonotype. The V and J genes are TRBV5-1 and TRBJ2-2; no reliable D call. The CDR3 totals 13 residues. V was clipped by 4 bases and J by 4 bases, with 8 bases between them. Looked up from germline, CDR1 is SGHRS and CDR2 is YFSETQ. The CDR3 protein is CASSRPSTGELFF. In DNA form, the CDR3 reads TGCGCCAGCAGCCGCCCGAGCACCGGGGAGCTGTTTTTT.

A few counts support this clonotype. The chain carries TRBV7-9 and TRBJ2-7; D is possibly TRBD2 (6 bases). The CDR3 is 17 amino acids. The V gene lost 5 bases and the J gene lost 1 base, with 21 bases spanning the gap. The germline CDR1 and CDR2 sequences are SEHNR and FQNEAQ (reference sequence). CDR3 DNA sequence: TGTGCCAGCAGCAAAACCAGGCGGAGGGCCGGGTCCTACGAGCAGTACTTC. Amino acid sequence: CASSKTRRRAGSYEQYF.

Note on this clonotype: Germline and junction disagree at one end, which may indicate a read error. V and J are TRBV28 and TRBJ1-2; D is unresolved. The CDR3 extends over 14 amino acids. Germline-derived CDR1 and CDR2 are MDHEN and SYDVKM. CDR3 DNA sequence: TGTGCCAGCAATTTACCGGTAGCTAACTATGGCTACACCTTC. Protein product: CASNLPVANYGYTF.

This clonotype has just a few counts. J is TRBJ1-5 and V is TRBV20-1; D call uncertain. Germline V gene sequence: CDR1 DFQATT, CDR2 SNEGSKA (reference sequence). The CDR3 extends over 17 amino acids. V lost 4 bases to trimming and J lost 1 base, with 20 bases between them. CDR3 region: CSAIDWLGKGSNQPQHF. The CDR3, as DNA: TGCAGTGCTATCGATTGGCTGGGAAAAGGGAGCAATCAGCCCCAGCATTTT.

The V and J genes are TRBV11-3 and TRBJ2-1, with TRBD2 identical over 11 bases. V shed 4 bases and J 2 bases; nucleotides not matched to a gene: 7. Germline CDR1 is SGHNT and CDR2 is YENEEA. The CDR3 extends over 17 amino acids. Here the CDR3 DNA reads TGTGCCAGCAGCTCGAGTGGGACTAGCGGAACCTACAATGAGCAGTTCTTC. Translating gives CASSSSGTSGTYNEQFF.

The rearrangement uses TRBV20-1 and TRBJ2-3; 7 bases map to TRBD2. J was trimmed by 0 bases and V by 5 bases; bases with no gene match: 11. This CDR3 region has 16 residues. Germline V CDR1 and CDR2: DFQATT, SNEGSKA (reference sequence). CDR3 sequence: CSARASGPLSTDTQYF. CDR3 DNA sequence: TGCAGTGCTCGGGCTAGCGGACCCTTAAGCACAGATACGCAGTATTTT.

This clonotype has just a few counts. The chain combines TRBV7-3 with TRBJ1-2; 7 nucleotides line up with TRBD1. In germline, CDR1 is SGHTA, CDR2 FQGTGA. The V and J ends lost 5 bases and 2 bases, in that order; junction bases with no gene match: 11. This CDR3 region has 16 residues. The CDR3 nucleotides are TGTGCCAGCAGCCCCCAGGGGGGGGGAAAAAACTATGGCTACACCTTC. It codes for CASSPQGGGKNYGYTF.

This clonotype was observed a handful of times. The J gene is TRBJ1-5, the V gene TRBV19, with D tentatively TRBD1 (6 bases). This CDR3 has 14 amino acids. Trimming took 6 bases from V and 3 from J, leaving 12 bases between them. The germline V gene encodes CDR1 LNHDA and CDR2 SQIVND (reference sequence). The CDR3 spells CASSRTEHNQPQHF. For the CDR3, the DNA is TGTGCCAGTAGCAGGACAGAGCACAATCAGCCCCAGCATTTT.

The genes are TRBV6-1 and TRBJ1-5; D is ambiguous. CDR3 length equals 14 residues. The germline gives CDR1 MNHNS, CDR2 SASEGT. V lost 4 bases, J lost 9 bases, and 16 bases lay in between. The CDR3 loop reads CASSVDPTILPQHF. As DNA, the CDR3 is TGTGCCAGCAGTGTGGACCCCACAATCCTGCCCCAGCATTTT.

By share, this clonotype counts as medium-sized. This sequence joins TRBV14 and TRBJ2-5; TRBD2 agrees at 7 bases. The CDR3 is 16 residues long. Per the germline V gene, CDR1 is SGHDN and CDR2 is FVKESK. The V segment lost 1 base and the J segment 5 bases; nucleotides outside the gene matches: 10. The CDR3 loop is CASSQGGGGSGETQYF. The CDR3 nucleotides read TGTGCCAGCAGCCAAGGAGGTGGCGGGAGTGGTGAGACCCAGTACTTC. Full variable domain (outside the CDR3, taken from reference TRBV14 and TRBJ2-5): EAGVTQFPSHSVIEKGQTVTLRCDPISGHDNLYWYRRVMGKEIKFLLHFVKESKQDESGMPNNRFLAERTGGTYSTLKVQPAELEDSGVYFCASSQGGGGSGETQYFGPGTRLLVL.

The CDR3 DNA follows: TGTGCCAGCAGCCATTGGGGGGGCCCCTACGAGCAGTACTTC. It codes for CASSHWGGPYEQYF. The V call is TRBV6-1, the J call TRBJ2-7; a possible D gene is TRBD2 (7 bases). The CDR3 is 14 residues long. Germline-derived CDR1 and CDR2 are MNHNS and SASEGT. V dropped 6 bases and J dropped 2 bases, with 14 bases sitting between them.

The rearrangement uses TRBV28 and TRBJ2-3; 7 bases fit TRBD1. V shed 5 bases, J shed 2 bases, and the junction held 7 bases outside the gene matches. In germline, CDR1 is MDHEN, CDR2 SYDVKM. CDR3 size: 15 residues. This CDR3 is CASSPDRVITDTQYF. The CDR3 nucleotides read TGTGCCAGCAGTCCCGACAGGGTCATCACAGATACGCAGTATTTT.

The chain carries TRBV6-1 and TRBJ2-7; 9 bases match TRBD2. J lost 4 bases, V lost 6 bases, and 7 bases had no gene match. The CDR3 extends over 14 amino acids. From germline, CDR1 is MNHNS and CDR2 SASEGT. This CDR3 reads CASRGAGGQYEQYF. The CDR3 bases are TGTGCCAGCAGGGGGGCGGGAGGGCAGTACGAGCAGTACTTC.

This clonotype was found a few times. V and J are TRBV5-1 and TRBJ1-2, with a tentative D call TRBD1 (5 bases). Germline CDR1 reads SGHRS; CDR2 reads YFSETQ. The length of the CDR3 is 13 residues. V gave up 0 bases and J gave up 7 bases, with 10 bases separating them. CDR3 amino acids: CASSLGGDGGYTF. For the CDR3, the DNA is TGCGCCAGCAGCTTGGGGGGGGATGGTGGCTACACCTTC.

This sequence joins TRBV5-1 and TRBJ2-1, with 11 bases that match TRBD1. Germline trimming cut 3 bases from V and 9 bases from J; bases unmatched to any gene: 8. This CDR3 is 15 amino acids long. Germline CDR1 SGHRS, CDR2 YFSETQ. Here the CDR3 reads CASSWGTGGYGEQFF. The CDR3 DNA is TGCGCCAGCAGCTGGGGGACAGGGGGTTATGGTGAGCAGTTCTTC.

This clonotype was detected a few times. The CDR3 sequence is CAWANYGYTF. The DNA of the CDR3 is TGTGCCTGGGCAAACTATGGCTACACCTTC. The chain has TRBV30 and TRBJ1-2; D unclear. The CDR3 runs to 10 residues. Trimming left V 5 bases short and J 2 bases short, with 3 bases between. Germline-derived CDR1 and CDR2 are GTSNPN and SVGIG (reference sequence).

This chain uses TRBV28 with TRBJ2-1; D ambiguous. The CDR3 loop spans 14 amino acids. The germline gives CDR1 MDHEN, CDR2 SYDVKM. V was cut by 5 bases and J by 6 bases, with 14 bases left in between. The chain's CDR3 is CASSLPLRFNEQFF. CDR3 nucleotide sequence: TGTGCCAGCAGTCTTCCGCTCAGGTTCAATGAGCAGTTCTTC.